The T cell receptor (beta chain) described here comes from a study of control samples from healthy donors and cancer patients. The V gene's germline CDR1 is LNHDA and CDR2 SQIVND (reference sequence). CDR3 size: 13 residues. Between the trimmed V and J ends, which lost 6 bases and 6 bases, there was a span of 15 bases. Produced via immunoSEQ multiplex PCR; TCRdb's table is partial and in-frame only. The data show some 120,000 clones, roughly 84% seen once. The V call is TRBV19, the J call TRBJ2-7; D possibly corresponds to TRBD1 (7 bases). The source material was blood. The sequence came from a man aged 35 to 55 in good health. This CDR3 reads CASSLLQGGEQYF. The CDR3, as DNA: TGTGCCAGTAGCCTGCTTCAGGGGGGCGAGCAGTACTTC.